This TCR beta chain was recorded in a study of T cells in Graves' hyperthyroidism and ophthalmopathy. Germline lookup yields CDR1 LNHDA and CDR2 SQIVND (reference sequence). Trimming took 6 bases from V and 2 from J; bases not matched to a gene: 3. CDR3 size: 14 residues. Amplified TCR beta CDR3 regions derived from RNA transcripts. An initial round of RT-PCR targeting the TCR CDR3 relied on the HTBI primer set. TCRdb reanalysed the multiplex PCR reads using MiXCR and keeps one entry per CDR3 protein. This sample carries hundreds of thousands of distinct CDR3 sequences, less than 25% of them seen once, and the ten largest clones take over 30%. Disease duration was under 3 months in the ophthalmopathy patients, who also had a Clinical Activity Score of at least 3 and a NOSPECS grade of at least 4. Clinical symptoms, serum thyroxine, TRAb, thyroid ultrasound and orbital computed tomography established diagnosis.

The specimen sequenced was blood. The receptor was isolated from a man younger than 40 with Graves' ophthalmopathy. The genes are TRBV19 and TRBJ2-2; 7 nucleotides match TRBD1. The CDR3 is CASRGTDNTGELFF. The CDR3 nucleotides are TGTGCCAGTAGGGGGACAGATAACACCGGGGAGCTGTTTTTT.